These T cell receptor beta chains were read from a single sample in a study of blood T cell repertoires in COVID-19. Sequencing used immunoSEQ multiplex PCR; TCRdb keeps in-frame clones, though not all of them. Here the sample spans 200,000 to 300,000 clones, nearly 90% being singletons. The sequenced sample consisted of peripheral blood. These receptors were collected from a human donor in a cohort sampled during active COVID-19. Both conserved end residues are part of each CDR3. The order of the fields is V gene, clone size, D gene, J gene, CDR3 DNA, CDR3 protein. D genes are given only for firm matches. Clone size is not always given. Where it is, it says once, few, many or a class for expanded clones.

TRBV11-3,-,-,TRBJ2-5,TGTGCCAGCAGCTTAAAAGGAGGGGCGGAAGAGACCCAGTACTTC,CASSLKGGAEETQYF
TRBV27,once,-,TRBJ1-2,TGTGCCAGCAGTTCTAACAGTCTCTATGGCTACACCTTC,CASSSNSLYGYTF
TRBV19,once,TRBD1,TRBJ2-7,TGTGCCAGTAGTATTGCGGACAGGGAGAAGCAGTACTTC,CASSIADREKQYF
TRBV27,-,-,TRBJ1-1,TGTGCCAGCAGCCCCTTGAGAGGGATAGGAATGGACGAAGCTTTCTTT,CASSPLRGIGMDEAFF
TRBV19,once,-,TRBJ1-2,TGTGCCAGTAGTATTAGGGTCCGGGGGGCGGACGGCTACACCTTC,CASSIRVRGADGYTF
TRBV9,few,-,TRBJ2-1,TGTGCCAGCAGCGTAGATCGAGGGGCGGACAGGAGGGACAATGAGCAGTTCTTC,CASSVDRGADRRDNEQFF
TRBV6-2/TRBV6-3,-,-,TRBJ1-1,TGTGCCAGCAGCCCTACGGGAGGGACCCTGAACACTGAAGCTTTCTTT,CASSPTGGTLNTEAFF
TRBV3-1/TRBV3-2,-,TRBD1,TRBJ1-1,TGTGCCAGCAGCCAAGGGGACAGCCACCGAGCTTTCTTT,CASSQGDSHRAFF
TRBV4-1,few,TRBD2,TRBJ2-1,TGCGCCAGCAGCCAAGCCCAAGGGACTAGCGGAGGCGGTGAGCAGTTCTTC,CASSQAQGTSGGGEQFF
TRBV7-2,-,TRBD1,TRBJ2-7,TGTGCCAGCAGACCAACGGGGACAGGACCCTACGAGCAGTACTTC,CASRPTGTGPYEQYF
TRBV27,-,TRBD1,TRBJ1-1,TGTGCCAGCAGCTTGGAACACAGGGGGCCGAACACTGAAGCTTTCTTT,CASSLEHRGPNTEAFF
TRBV28,-,-,TRBJ2-6,TGTGCCAGCAGCCCGGGGGGGGCCAACGTCCTGACTTTC,CASSPGGANVLTF
TRBV7-6,once,TRBD2,TRBJ2-1,TGTGCCAGCAGCACCCGGACTAGCGCCTCTTTAACCTCCTACAATGAGCAGTTCTTC,CASSTRTSASLTSYNEQFF
TRBV11-3,-,-,TRBJ2-5,TGTGCCAGCAGCTTAGGCTCAGGGGTGTTGGAGACCCAGTACTTC,CASSLGSGVLETQYF
TRBV9,-,TRBD2,TRBJ2-7,TGTGCCAGCAGCGGCAGGTCCGGGACTAGCGACTTAGGGGAGCAGTACTTC,CASSGRSGTSDLGEQYF
TRBV19,-,TRBD1,TRBJ2-7,TGTGCCACCCAAGAGGGACAGGAAGCTATTAAGCAGTACTTC,CATQEGQEAIKQYF
TRBV7-6,-,-,TRBJ2-7,TGTGCCAGCAGCGAAGGCCAGGGCGGCTCCTACGAGCAGTACTTC,CASSEGQGGSYEQYF
TRBV19,-,TRBD1,TRBJ2-5,TGTGCCAGTAGCAGGACAGGGGAGATTTGGAGGGGGCAAGAGACCCAGTACTTC,CASSRTGEIWRGQETQYF
TRBV7-9,-,TRBD1,TRBJ1-2,TGTGCCAGCAGCCTTCCCGGGACAGGGGGTGCTCAGGATGGCTACACCTTC,CASSLPGTGGAQDGYTF